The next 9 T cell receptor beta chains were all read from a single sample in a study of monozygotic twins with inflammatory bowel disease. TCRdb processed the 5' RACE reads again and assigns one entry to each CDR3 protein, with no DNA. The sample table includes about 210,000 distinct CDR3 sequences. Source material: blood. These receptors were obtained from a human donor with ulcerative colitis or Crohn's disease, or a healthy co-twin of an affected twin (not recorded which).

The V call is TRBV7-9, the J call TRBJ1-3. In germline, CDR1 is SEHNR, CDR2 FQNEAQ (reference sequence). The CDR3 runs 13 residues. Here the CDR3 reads CASSLFPGNTIYF.

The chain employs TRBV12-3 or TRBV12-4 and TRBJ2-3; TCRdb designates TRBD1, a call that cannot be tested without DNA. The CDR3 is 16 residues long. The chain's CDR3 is CASSKSGDSDTDTQYF.

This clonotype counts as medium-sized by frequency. The CDR3 protein is CASRWGLNNEQFF. The rearrangement uses TRBV7-2 and TRBJ2-1; TCRdb gives TRBD1 as the D gene, but with no DNA this cannot be confirmed. The CDR3 spans 13 residues. Germline V gene data show CDR1 as SGHTA and CDR2 as FQGNSA.

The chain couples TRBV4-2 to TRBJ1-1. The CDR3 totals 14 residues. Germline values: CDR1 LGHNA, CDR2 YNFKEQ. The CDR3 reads CASSQSGGNTEAFF.

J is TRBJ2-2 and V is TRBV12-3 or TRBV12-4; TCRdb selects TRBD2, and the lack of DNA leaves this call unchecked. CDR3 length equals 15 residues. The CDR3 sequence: CASRPLTSREGELFF.

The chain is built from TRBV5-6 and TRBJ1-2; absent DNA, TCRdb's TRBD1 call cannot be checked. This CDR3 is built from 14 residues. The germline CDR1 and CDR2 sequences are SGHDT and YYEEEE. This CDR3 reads CASSPSDRDYGYTF.

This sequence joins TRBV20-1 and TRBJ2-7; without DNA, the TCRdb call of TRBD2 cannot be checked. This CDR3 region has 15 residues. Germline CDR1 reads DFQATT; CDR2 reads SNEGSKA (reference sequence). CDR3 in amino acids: CSVWRGGRLDHEQYF.

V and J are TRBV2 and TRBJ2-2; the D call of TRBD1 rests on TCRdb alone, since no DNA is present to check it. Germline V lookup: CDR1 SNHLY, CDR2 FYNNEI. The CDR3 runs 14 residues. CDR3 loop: CASNRDSNTGELFF.

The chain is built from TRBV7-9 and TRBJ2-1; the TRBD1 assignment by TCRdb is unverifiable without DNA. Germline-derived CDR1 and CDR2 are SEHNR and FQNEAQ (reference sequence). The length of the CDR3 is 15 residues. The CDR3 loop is CASRHSGDPYNEQFF.